The 29 T cell receptor beta chains below come from one sample, sequenced in a study of cytomegalovirus exposure and HLA in healthy donors. Produced via immunoSEQ multiplex PCR; TCRdb's table is partial and in-frame only. The table lists tens of thousands of clones, approximately 93% of them singletons. Sequencing was carried out using PBMCs. The origin of the receptors is a man aged 18 to 30 in good health and CMV-seronegative.

Turning to this clone: Germline and junction disagree at one end, which may indicate a read error. This sequence joins TRBV9 and TRBJ2-1; perhaps TRBD2 as D (5 bases). The CDR3 length is 15 residues. Looked up from germline, CDR1 is SGDLS and CDR2 is YYNGEE. The CDR3 spells CASSVEDSAYSEQFF. The CDR3 nucleotides read TGTGCCAGCAGCGTAGAGGACTCAGCGTACAGTGAGCAGTTCTTC.

This chain joins TRBV27 and TRBJ1-4, with 8 bases lining up with TRBD1. The CDR3 length is 15 residues. Germline loops: CDR1 MNHEY, CDR2 SMNVEV (reference sequence). V lost 3 bases and J lost 8; bases outside the gene matches: 8. In DNA form, the CDR3 reads TGTGCCAGCAGTTTTGTCTCAGGGGGCGGAGAAAAACTGTTTTTT. Protein sequence: CASSFVSGGGEKLFF.

V is TRBV15 and J is TRBJ2-3; tentatively, D is TRBD2 (5 bases). Per germline, CDR1 LNHNV and CDR2 YYDKDF (reference sequence). The CDR3 covers 14 residues. Trimming stripped 1 base from V and 6 bases from J, with 11 bases between. The CDR3 loop reads CATSRALSGDTQYF. The CDR3 DNA reads TGTGCCACCAGCAGAGCCTTATCGGGGGATACGCAGTATTTT.

The CDR3 reads CAWSVNRERYGYTF. CDR3 DNA: TGTGCCTGGAGTGTAAACAGGGAAAGATATGGCTACACCTTC. This chain links TRBV30 with TRBJ1-2; D is perhaps TRBD1 (6 bases). Trimming took 0 bases from V and 5 from J, leaving 13 bases between them. The germline CDR1 and CDR2 sequences are GTSNPN and SVGIG (reference sequence). This CDR3 has 14 amino acids. Supplemented by reference TRBV30 and TRBJ1-2, the full variable domain reads SQTIHQWPATLVQPVGSPLSLECTVEGTSNPNLYWYRQAAGRGLQLLFYSVGIGQISSEVPQNLSASRPQDRQFILSSKKLLLSDSGFYLCAWSVNRERYGYTFGSGTRLTVV.

The V gene is TRBV28, the J gene TRBJ1-1; the D is unclear. In germline, CDR1 is MDHEN, CDR2 SYDVKM. The CDR3 has 14 residues. Trimming pared 1 base from V and 2 bases from J, leaving 8 bases between. The CDR3 DNA follows: TGTGCCAGCAGTTTATACGGGATCAACACTGAAGCTTTCTTT. This translates into CASSLYGINTEAFF.

This sequence joins TRBV5-1 and TRBJ1-2; 7 bases line up with TRBD1. With V trimmed by 2 bases and J by 2 bases, 12 bases remained unmatched. Germline-derived CDR1 and CDR2 are SGHRS and YFSETQ. The CDR3 totals 17 residues. The CDR3 DNA reads as TGCGCCAGCAGCTTTAACCGGGACAGATCATCGAACTATGGCTACACCTTC. Amino acids: CASSFNRDRSSNYGYTF. Variable domain in full (rest from reference TRBV5-1 and TRBJ1-2): KAGVTQTPRYLIKTRGQQVTLSCSPISGHRSVSWYQQTPGQGLQFLFEYFSETQRNKGNFPGRFSGRQFSNSRSEMNVSTLELGDSALYLCASSFNRDRSSNYGYTFGSGTRLTVV.

The chain is built from TRBV10-3 and TRBJ2-7, with TRBD1 as a possible D gene (6 bases). Germline CDR1 and CDR2: ENHRY and SYGVKD. The ends were cut back, 6 bases at V and 6 bases at J, with 18 bases in the middle. CDR3 size: 14 residues. The CDR3 region is CAIRKTGDPIEQYF. CDR3 DNA: TGTGCCATCAGAAAGACAGGCGACCCCATCGAGCAGTACTTC.

The rearrangement joins TRBV2 to TRBJ1-5; D not resolved. Trimming took off 4 bases at V and 2 bases at J, with 9 bases between the two ends. In germline, CDR1 is SNHLY, CDR2 FYNNEI. This CDR3 contains 14 residues. The CDR3 DNA follows: TGTGCCAGCAGTGCGCGGGAAGGCAATCAGCCCCAGCATTTT. It encodes CASSAREGNQPQHF.

V gene TRBV2 combines with J gene TRBJ1-1, with a weak D call TRBD1 (5 bases). The V gene's germline CDR1 is SNHLY and CDR2 FYNNEI. Trimming removed 4 bases at V and 1 base at J, with 7 bases between. CDR3 length equals 13 residues. CDR3 nucleotides: TGTGCCAGCAGTGTTCAGGGGAACACTGAAGCTTTCTTT. Amino acid sequence: CASSVQGNTEAFF.

This sequence joins TRBV6-5 and TRBJ2-7, with D possibly matching TRBD1 (6 bases). The CDR3 has 13 residues. Per the germline V gene, CDR1 is MNHEY and CDR2 is SVGAGI. V gave up 10 bases and J gave up 1 base, with 14 bases separating them. CDR3 nucleotides: TGTGCCACCTACAGGGTCGAGTCCTACGAGCAGTACTTC. Translated: CATYRVESYEQYF.

This clone appeared once. The chain couples TRBV30 to TRBJ2-1; 11 bases fit TRBD2. The CDR3 runs to 15 residues. The junction had 4 bases not matched to a gene; V was cut back by 4 bases and J by 2 bases. The germline CDR1 and CDR2 sequences are GTSNPN and SVGIG (reference sequence). The CDR3 loop reads CAWTWGLAAYNEQFF. The DNA for the CDR3 is TGTGCCTGGACCTGGGGACTAGCGGCCTACAATGAGCAGTTCTTC.

This clone was observed a few times. This chain connects TRBV6-6 to TRBJ1-2; D gene uncertain. This CDR3 has 14 residues. Trimming shortened V by 2 bases and J by 5 bases, and 12 bases separated the two germline ends. Per germline, CDR1 MNHNY and CDR2 SVGAGI (reference sequence). CDR3 sequence reads: CASSYGGSLYGYTF. DNA of the CDR3: TGTGCCAGCAGTTACGGAGGTTCCCTTTATGGCTACACCTTC.

The chain has TRBV29-1 and TRBJ2-2; 10 nucleotides line up with TRBD2. Germline CDR1 reads SQVTM; CDR2 reads ANQGSEA. The CDR3 is 17 amino acids. The V gene end was trimmed by 6 bases and the J gene end by 4 bases; junction bases not matched to a gene: 14. CDR3 residues: CSVSGRSSGSSTGELFF. CDR3 DNA: TGCAGCGTGTCCGGGCGATCTAGCGGGAGTAGCACCGGGGAGCTGTTTTTT.

The chain recombines TRBV6-1 with TRBJ2-3; the D gene is possibly TRBD2 (5 bases). V was trimmed by 6 bases and J by 0 bases, leaving 10 bases between them. Germline lookup yields CDR1 MNHNS and CDR2 SASEGT. This CDR3 contains 14 residues. Here the CDR3 DNA reads TGTGCCAGCAGATCCGGGGAAAGCACAGATACGCAGTATTTT. This translates into CASRSGESTDTQYF.

The chain recombines TRBV6-5 with TRBJ1-5; 10 bases align to TRBD1. The CDR3 extends over 14 amino acids. CDR1 MNHEY and CDR2 SVGAGI come from the germline V gene. The V and J ends lost 5 bases and 6 bases, in that order; junction bases with no gene match: 4. CDR3 protein: CASSRTGGGQPQHF. DNA for the CDR3: TGTGCCAGCAGTAGGACAGGGGGAGGTCAGCCCCAGCATTTT.

This chain joins TRBV2 and TRBJ2-7, with TRBD2 identical over 7 bases. CDR3 size: 16 residues. J gave up 0 bases and V 6 bases, and 11 bases lay outside the gene matches. Germline CDR1 reads SNHLY; CDR2 reads FYNNEI. The CDR3 nucleotides are TGTGCCAGCAGATCAGGGCGGGGGATCGGCTCCTACGAGCAGTACTTC. It yields the protein CASRSGRGIGSYEQYF. The complete variable domain, with remaining parts taken from reference TRBV2 and TRBJ2-7, reads EPEVTQTPSHQVTQMGQEVILRCVPISNHLYFYWYRQILGQKVEFLVSFYNNEISEKSEIFDDQFSVERPDGSNFTLKIRSTKLEDSAMYFCASRSGRGIGSYEQYFGPGTRLTVT.

The V and J genes are TRBV5-1 and TRBJ2-5, with a tentative D call TRBD2 (5 bases). V was cut by 7 bases and J by 1 base, with 11 bases left in between. The CDR3 is made up of 13 amino acids. Germline-derived CDR1 and CDR2 are SGHRS and YFSETQ. Here the CDR3 DNA reads TGCGCCAGCTCCGGGGAACTCCAAGAGACCCAGTACTTC. It translates to CASSGELQETQYF. The whole variable domain, filled in from reference TRBV5-1 and TRBJ2-5, reads KAGVTQTPRYLIKTRGQQVTLSCSPISGHRSVSWYQQTPGQGLQFLFEYFSETQRNKGNFPGRFSGRQFSNSRSEMNVSTLELGDSALYLCASSGELQETQYFGPGTRLLVL.

The rearrangement joins TRBV11-2 to TRBJ1-5, with 12 positions matching TRBD1. V lost 1 base, J lost 2 bases, and 9 bases stayed unmatched. The CDR3 is 19 amino acids. The germline CDR1 and CDR2 sequences are SGHAT and FQNNGV. CDR3 sequence reads: CASSLVKGQGARGNQPQHF. In nucleotides, the CDR3 is TGTGCCAGCAGCTTAGTTAAGGGACAGGGGGCCCGCGGCAATCAGCCCCAGCATTTT.

The chain links TRBV5-1 to TRBJ1-1, with 9 nucleotides matching TRBD1. The CDR3 sequence is 14 residues long. The germline V gene encodes CDR1 SGHRS and CDR2 YFSETQ. Trimming removed 3 bases from V and 3 bases from J; junction bases left unmatched: 3. CDR3 in amino acids: CASSWGTGYTEAFF. The CDR3 DNA follows: TGCGCCAGCAGCTGGGGGACAGGGTACACTGAAGCTTTCTTT.

The gene calls are TRBV10-3 and TRBJ2-1; TRBD2 matches at 7 bases. The V gene end was trimmed by 4 bases and the J gene end by 5 bases; junction bases not matched to a gene: 8. Germline V gene sequence: CDR1 ENHRY, CDR2 SYGVKD. CDR3 length equals 15 residues. CDR3 DNA: TGTGCCATCAGTGGAGGCGGGAGAACCAACAATGAGCAGTTCTTC. It translates to CAISGGGRTNNEQFF.

J is TRBJ2-7 and V is TRBV7-8, with 12 nucleotides matching TRBD2. The ends lost 3 bases at V and 1 base at J; junction bases unmatched: 1. The CDR3 contains 15 residues. Germline V lookup: CDR1 SGHVS, CDR2 FQNEAQ. In DNA, the CDR3 is TGTGCCAGCAGCTTTCTAGCGGGAGGGTCCTACGAGCAGTACTTC. This sequence encodes CASSFLAGGSYEQYF.

V is TRBV6-1 and J is TRBJ1-1; TRBD1 agrees at 7 bases. This CDR3 contains 13 residues. V shed 4 bases and J 3 bases; nucleotides not matched to a gene: 2. CDR1 MNHNS and CDR2 SASEGT come from the germline V gene. CDR3 coding DNA: TGTGCCAGCAGTGCTACAGGGGACACTGAAGCTTTCTTT. This codes for CASSATGDTEAFF.

Concerning this clone: This same CDR3 is encoded by further DNA sequences in the sample. The chain combines TRBV9 with TRBJ2-1, with TRBD1 matching over 8 bases. Trimming cost V 4 bases and J 1 base; bases outside gene matches: 4. The germline gives CDR1 SGDLS, CDR2 YYNGEE. The CDR3 covers 15 residues. CDR3 residues: CASSPRDRSYNEQFF. In DNA, the CDR3 is TGTGCCAGCAGCCCCCGGGACAGGTCCTACAATGAGCAGTTCTTC.

The chain joins TRBV9 to TRBJ2-1; TRBD2 aligns across 8 bases. Germline V CDR1 and CDR2: SGDLS, YYNGEE. The J segment lost 7 bases and the V segment lost 3 bases, leaving 12 bases of the junction unmatched. The CDR3 is 16 residues long. The CDR3 protein is CASSEGISGNRNEQFF. The CDR3 bases are TGTGCCAGCAGCGAGGGGATTAGCGGGAATCGGAATGAGCAGTTCTTC.

The count of this clone is one. CDR3 sequence: CASSRGGGETQYF. The CDR3 region has the DNA TGTGCCAGCAGCCGAGGGGGCGGGGAGACCCAGTACTTC. The chain couples TRBV5-4 to TRBJ2-5, with 7 bases matching TRBD1. This CDR3 has 13 residues. Germline CDR1 is SGHNT and CDR2 is YYREEE (reference sequence). The V and J ends lost 4 bases and 5 bases, in that order; junction bases with no gene match: 5.

The chain links TRBV28 to TRBJ1-5; D may be TRBD1 (5 bases). The CDR3 contains 14 residues. The germline V gene encodes CDR1 MDHEN and CDR2 SYDVKM. Trimming left V 6 bases short and J 3 bases short, with 12 bases between. The CDR3 region has the DNA TGTGCCAGCAGGACACCGGGACTCAATCAGCCCCAGCATTTT. Amino acid sequence: CASRTPGLNQPQHF.

CDR3 DNA: TGTGCCAGCTCACCATCGTACGGTAGCGGGAGTTATAGAAACATTCAGTACTTC. This sequence encodes CASSPSYGSGSYRNIQYF. The V call is TRBV18, the J call TRBJ2-4; TRBD2 agrees at 9 bases. The V gene end was trimmed by 2 bases and the J gene end by 6 bases; junction bases not matched to a gene: 14. This CDR3 spans 18 amino acids. The germline V gene has CDR1 KGHSH and CDR2 LQKENI.

The chain combines TRBV30 with TRBJ1-2; D may be TRBD1 (5 bases). CDR1 GTSNPN and CDR2 SVGIG come from the germline V gene (reference sequence). V shed 0 bases and J shed 3 bases, with 11 bases lying between them. There are 14 residues in the CDR3. CDR3 sequence reads: CAWSVMQGDYGYTF. CDR3 DNA: TGTGCCTGGAGTGTTATGCAGGGCGACTATGGCTACACCTTC.

V usage is TRBV19 and J usage is TRBJ1-2; D is possibly TRBD1 (6 bases). Trimming left V 3 bases short and J 4 bases short, with 12 bases between. CDR1 is LNHDA, CDR2 SQIVND, per germline (reference sequence). The CDR3 contains 14 residues. The CDR3 nucleotides read TGTGCCAGTAGTATCCCCGGACAGTTCTATGGCTACACCTTC. Protein product: CASSIPGQFYGYTF.